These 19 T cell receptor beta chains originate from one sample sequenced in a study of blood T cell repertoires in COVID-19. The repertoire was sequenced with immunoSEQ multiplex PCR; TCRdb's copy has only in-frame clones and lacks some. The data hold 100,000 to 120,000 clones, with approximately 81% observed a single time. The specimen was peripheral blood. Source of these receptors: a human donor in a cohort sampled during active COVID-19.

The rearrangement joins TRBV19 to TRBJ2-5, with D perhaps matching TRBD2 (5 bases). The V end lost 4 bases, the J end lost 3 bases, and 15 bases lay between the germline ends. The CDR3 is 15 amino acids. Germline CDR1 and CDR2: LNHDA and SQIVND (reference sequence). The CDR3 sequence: CASSRARRVEETQYF. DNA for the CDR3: TGTGCCAGTAGTAGGGCCCGGCGGGTCGAAGAGACCCAGTACTTC.

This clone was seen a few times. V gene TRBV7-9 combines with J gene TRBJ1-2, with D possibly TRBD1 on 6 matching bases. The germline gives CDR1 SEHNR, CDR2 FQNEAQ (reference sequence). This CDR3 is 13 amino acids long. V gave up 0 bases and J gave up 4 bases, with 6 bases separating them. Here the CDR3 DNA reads TGTGCCAGCAGCTTAGCGACAGGCTATGGCTACACCTTC. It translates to CASSLATGYGYTF.

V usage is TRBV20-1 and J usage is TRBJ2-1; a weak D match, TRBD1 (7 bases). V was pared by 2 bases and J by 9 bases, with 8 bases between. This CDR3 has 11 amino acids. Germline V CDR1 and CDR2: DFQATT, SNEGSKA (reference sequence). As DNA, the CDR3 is TGCAGTGCTAGACAGGGGGGTGAGCAGTTCTTC. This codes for CSARQGGEQFF.

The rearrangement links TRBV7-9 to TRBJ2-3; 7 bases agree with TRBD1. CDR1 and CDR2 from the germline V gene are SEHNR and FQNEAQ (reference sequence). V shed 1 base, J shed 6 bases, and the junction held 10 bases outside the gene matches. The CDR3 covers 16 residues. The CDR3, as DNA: TGTGCCAGCAGCTTAGGTATTGACAGGGTTATGGATACGCAGTATTTT. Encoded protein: CASSLGIDRVMDTQYF.

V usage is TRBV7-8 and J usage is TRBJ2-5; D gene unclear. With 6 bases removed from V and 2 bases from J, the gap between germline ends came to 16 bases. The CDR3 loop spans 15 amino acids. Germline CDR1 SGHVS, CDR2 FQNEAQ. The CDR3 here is CASRLASEAQETQYF. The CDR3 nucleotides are TGTGCCAGCAGGCTGGCGAGCGAGGCTCAAGAGACCCAGTACTTC.

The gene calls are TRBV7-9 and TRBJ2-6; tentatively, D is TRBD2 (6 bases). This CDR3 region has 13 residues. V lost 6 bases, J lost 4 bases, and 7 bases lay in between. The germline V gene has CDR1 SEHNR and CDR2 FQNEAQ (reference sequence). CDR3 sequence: CASRREGANVLTF. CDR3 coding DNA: TGTGCCAGCAGGCGGGAAGGGGCCAACGTCCTGACTTTC.

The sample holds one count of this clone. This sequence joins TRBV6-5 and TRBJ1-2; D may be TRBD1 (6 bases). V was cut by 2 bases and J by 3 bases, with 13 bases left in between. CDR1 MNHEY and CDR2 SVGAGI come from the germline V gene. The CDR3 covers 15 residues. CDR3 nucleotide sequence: TGTGCCAGCAGTTACGAAACTCCAGGGGACTATGGCTACACCTTC. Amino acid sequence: CASSYETPGDYGYTF.

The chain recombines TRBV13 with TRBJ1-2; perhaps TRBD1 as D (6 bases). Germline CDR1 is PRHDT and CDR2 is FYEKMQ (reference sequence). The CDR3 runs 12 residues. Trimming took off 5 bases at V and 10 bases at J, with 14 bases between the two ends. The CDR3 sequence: CASSRRGTFYTF. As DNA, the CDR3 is TGTGCCAGCAGCCGTCGAGGGACATTCTACACCTTC.

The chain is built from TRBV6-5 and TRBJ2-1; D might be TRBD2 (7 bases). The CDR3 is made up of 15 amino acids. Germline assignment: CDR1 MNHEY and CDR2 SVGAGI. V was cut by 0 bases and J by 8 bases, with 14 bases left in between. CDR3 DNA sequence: TGTGCCAGCAGTTACTCCGGGGGGCCCGGGGATGAGCAGTTCTTC. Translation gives CASSYSGGPGDEQFF.

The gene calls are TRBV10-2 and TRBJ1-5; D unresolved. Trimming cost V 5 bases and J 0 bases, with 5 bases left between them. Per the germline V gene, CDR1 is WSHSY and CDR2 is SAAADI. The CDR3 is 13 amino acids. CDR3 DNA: TGCGCCAGCAGTCTTAATAGCAATCAGCCCCAGCATTTT. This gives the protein CASSLNSNQPQHF.

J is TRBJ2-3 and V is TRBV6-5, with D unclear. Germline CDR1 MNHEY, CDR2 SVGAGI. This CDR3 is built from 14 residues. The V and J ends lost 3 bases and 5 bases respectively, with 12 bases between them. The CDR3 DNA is TGTGCCAGCAGTTATTCAGGTCCCCAAGATACGCAGTATTTT. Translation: CASSYSGPQDTQYF.

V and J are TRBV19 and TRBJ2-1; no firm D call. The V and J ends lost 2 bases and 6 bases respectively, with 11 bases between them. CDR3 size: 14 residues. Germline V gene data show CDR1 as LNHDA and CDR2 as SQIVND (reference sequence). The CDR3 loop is CASSITASGNEQFF. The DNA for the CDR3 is TGTGCCAGTAGTATAACAGCCAGTGGCAATGAGCAGTTCTTC. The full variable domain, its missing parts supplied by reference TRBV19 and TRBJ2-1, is DGGITQSPKYLFRKEGQNVTLSCEQNLNHDAMYWYRQDPGQGLRLIYYSQIVNDFQKGDIAEGYSVSREKKESFPLTVTSAQKNPTAFYLCASSITASGNEQFFGPGTRLTVL.

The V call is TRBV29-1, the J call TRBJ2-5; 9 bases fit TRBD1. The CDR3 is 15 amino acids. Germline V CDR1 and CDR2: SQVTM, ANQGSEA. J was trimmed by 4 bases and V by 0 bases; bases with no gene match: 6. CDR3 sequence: CSVEDRTGERETQYF. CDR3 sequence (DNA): TGCAGCGTTGAAGATCGGACAGGGGAGCGAGAGACCCAGTACTTC.

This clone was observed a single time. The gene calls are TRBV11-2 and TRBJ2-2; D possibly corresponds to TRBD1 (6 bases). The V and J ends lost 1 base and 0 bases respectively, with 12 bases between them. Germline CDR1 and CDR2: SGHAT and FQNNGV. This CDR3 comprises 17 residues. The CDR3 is CASSLGHRAPNTGELFF. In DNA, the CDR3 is TGTGCCAGCAGCTTAGGACACAGGGCCCCGAACACCGGGGAGCTGTTTTTT.

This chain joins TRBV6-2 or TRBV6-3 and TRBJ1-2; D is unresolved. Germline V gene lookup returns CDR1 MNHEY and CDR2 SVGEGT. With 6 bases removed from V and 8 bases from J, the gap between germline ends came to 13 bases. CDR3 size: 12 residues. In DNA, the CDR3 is TGTGCCAGCAGCCCCTTCGAGAGCGGCTACACCTTC. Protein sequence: CASSPFESGYTF.

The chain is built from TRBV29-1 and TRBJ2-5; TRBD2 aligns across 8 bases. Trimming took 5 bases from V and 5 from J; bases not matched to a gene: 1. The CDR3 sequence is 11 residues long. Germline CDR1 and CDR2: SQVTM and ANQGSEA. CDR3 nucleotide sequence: TGCAGCGTTCGACTAGCGGAGACCCAGTACTTC. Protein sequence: CSVRLAETQYF.

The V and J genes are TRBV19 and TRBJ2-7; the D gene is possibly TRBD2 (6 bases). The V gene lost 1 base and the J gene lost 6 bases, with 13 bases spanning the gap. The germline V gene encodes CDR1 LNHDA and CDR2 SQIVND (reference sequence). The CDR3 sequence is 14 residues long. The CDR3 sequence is CASSIGREAVEQYF. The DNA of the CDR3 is TGTGCCAGTAGTATAGGGAGGGAGGCGGTCGAGCAGTACTTC.

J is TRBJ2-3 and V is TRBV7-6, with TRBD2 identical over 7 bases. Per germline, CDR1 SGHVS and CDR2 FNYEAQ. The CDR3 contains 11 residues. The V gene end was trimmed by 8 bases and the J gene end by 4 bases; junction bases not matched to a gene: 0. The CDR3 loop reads CASGGADTQYF. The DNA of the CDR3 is TGTGCCAGCGGGGGGGCAGATACGCAGTATTTT.

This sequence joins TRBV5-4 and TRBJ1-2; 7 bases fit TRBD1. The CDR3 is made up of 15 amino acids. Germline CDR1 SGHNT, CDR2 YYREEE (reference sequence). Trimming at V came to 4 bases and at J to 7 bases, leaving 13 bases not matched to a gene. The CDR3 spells CASSPDWTGQFGYTF. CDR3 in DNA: TGTGCCAGCAGCCCGGATTGGACAGGACAGTTTGGCTACACCTTC.